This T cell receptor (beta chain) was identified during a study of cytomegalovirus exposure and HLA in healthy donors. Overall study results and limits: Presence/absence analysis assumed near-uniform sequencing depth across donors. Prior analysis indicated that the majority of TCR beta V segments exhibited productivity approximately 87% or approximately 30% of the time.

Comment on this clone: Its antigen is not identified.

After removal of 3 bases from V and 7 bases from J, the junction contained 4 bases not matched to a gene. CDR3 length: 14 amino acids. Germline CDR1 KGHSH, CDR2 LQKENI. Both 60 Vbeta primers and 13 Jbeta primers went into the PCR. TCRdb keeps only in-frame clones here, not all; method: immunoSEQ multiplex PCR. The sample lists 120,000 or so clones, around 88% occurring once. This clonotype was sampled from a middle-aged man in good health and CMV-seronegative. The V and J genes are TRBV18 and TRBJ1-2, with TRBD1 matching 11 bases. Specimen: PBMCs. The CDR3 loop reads CASSPGQGASGYTF. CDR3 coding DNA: TGTGCCAGCTCACCCGGACAGGGGGCTTCTGGCTACACCTTC.